This T cell receptor (beta chain) was captured in a study of cytomegalovirus exposure and HLA in healthy donors. Sequenced by immunoSEQ multiplex PCR; TCRdb stores in-frame clones only, minus some. The sample consists of fewer than 300,000 clones, roughly 88% of them appearing once. This clone was seen more than once but under ten times. V dropped 0 bases and J dropped 9; count of bases not matched to a gene: 7. The CDR3 runs 14 residues. In germline, CDR1 is LGHNT, CDR2 FRNRAP. The sequence was obtained from a woman younger than 35 in good health and CMV-seronegative. The specimen was PBMCs. The V and J genes are TRBV12-5 and TRBJ1-2; 7 bases line up with TRBD1. CDR3 protein: CASGLVPGQERYTF. The CDR3 DNA reads TGTGCTAGTGGTTTGGTACCCGGACAGGAGCGCTACACCTTC.